This TCR beta chain appears in the sequencing data of a study of beta chain features in type 1 diabetes. Per germline, CDR1 LNHNV and CDR2 YYDKDF (reference sequence). CDR3 length: 13 residues. Trimming took off 4 bases at V and 0 bases at J, with 4 bases between the two ends. Purity (above 95%) was reached by all sorted populations. The investigators reverse transcribed all of the isolated RNA, so they sequenced expressed TCRB transcripts. Assay: immunoSEQ multiplex PCR; the TCRdb copy retains only in-frame clones and omits some. The sample has some 500,000 clones, 10% to 12% seen once. General study results and limits: Whatever favoring of shorter templates PCR might show would apply equally to patients and controls.

With regard to this clone: Its specificity is unknown.

J is TRBJ1-3 and V is TRBV15; D ambiguous. Sequences were obtained from naive CD4+ T cells from blood. The receptor's source is a young woman in good health. The CDR3 reads CATSTGSGNTIYF. CDR3 sequence (DNA): TGTGCCACCAGCACCGGCTCTGGAAACACCATATATTTT.